The clone carrying this TCR beta chain came up many times. Its antigen is not known. The observed sequence ends 3 residues before the CDR3 terminus, with the missing tail filled in from the germline J gene. CDR3 size: 17 residues. The ends lost 5 bases at V and 9 bases at J; junction bases unmatched: 15. Germline V gene sequence: CDR1 LNHDA, CDR2 SQIVND (reference sequence). Sequencing input was equivalent genomic DNA from CVID and controls. Assay used: immunoSEQ multiplex PCR; TCRdb lists only in-frame clones, some missing. The sample gives about 33,000 clones, none seen only once, and the top ten clones hold about 6.1%. For at least one year, all CVID subjects received replacement immunoglobulin. The data derive from a study of T cell clonality in common variable immunodeficiency. Study-wide results and limits: Fewer deletions and N-nucleotide insertions were reportedly seen in common variable immunodeficiency TCR beta sequences.

The sequenced sample consisted of peripheral blood mononuclear cells. This chain joins TRBV19 and TRBJ1-5; 11 nucleotides align to TRBD1. The source of this sequence is a human donor with common variable immunodeficiency. The CDR3: CASSSSGTGGTLSPQHF. Partial CDR3 DNA: TGTGCCAGTAGTTCATCCGGGACAGGGGGGACCTTGTCGCCC.